The 26 T cell receptor beta chains below come from one sample, sequenced in a study of blood T cell repertoires in COVID-19. Measured with immunoSEQ multiplex PCR; TCRdb has only the in-frame clones, and not every one. The data hold about 190,000 clones, with just under 85% observed a single time. The sequencing sample was made of peripheral blood. These receptor sequences come from a woman in her 70s with active or convalescent COVID-19.

The chain employs TRBV18 and TRBJ2-1, with 8 bases that match TRBD1. Germline V CDR1 and CDR2: KGHSH, LQKENI. The junction had 5 bases not matched to a gene; V was cut back by 3 bases and J by 10 bases. The CDR3 runs to 13 residues. The CDR3 DNA reads TGTGCCAGCTCACCGGACAGGGCAAACGAGCAGTTCTTC. Translating gives CASSPDRANEQFF.

The J gene is TRBJ1-2, the V gene TRBV3-1 (or the pseudogene TRBV3-2); D not certain. V lost 3 bases and J 7 bases, leaving 6 bases between the germline ends. The CDR3 spans 11 residues. Germline CDR1 is LGHDT and CDR2 is YNNKEL (reference sequence). In DNA form, the CDR3 reads TGTGCCAGCAGCCACCGGGGTGGCTACACCTTC. It translates to CASSHRGGYTF.

The V and J genes are TRBV18 and TRBJ2-7; no firm D call. The CDR3 totals 13 residues. Germline CDR1 KGHSH, CDR2 LQKENI. V lost 2 bases and J lost 6, with 11 bases in between. The CDR3 DNA reads as TGTGCCAGCTCACCAGATGAGATACTCGAGCAGTACTTC. It encodes CASSPDEILEQYF. The full variable domain, rest sourced from reference TRBV18 and TRBJ2-7, is NAGVMQNPRHLVRRRGQEARLRCSPMKGHSHVYWYRQLPEEGLKFMVYLQKENIIDESGMPKERFSAEFPKEGPSILRIQQVVRGDSAAYFCASSPDEILEQYFGPGTRLTVT.

The chain employs TRBV5-4 and TRBJ2-7; perhaps TRBD2 as D (6 bases). Germline CDR1 SGHNT, CDR2 YYREEE (reference sequence). The CDR3 sequence is 14 residues long. V lost 6 bases and J 6 bases, leaving 19 bases between the germline ends. CDR3 in amino acids: CASTKIGGAGEQYF. The CDR3 DNA reads as TGTGCCAGCACGAAGATCGGGGGTGCGGGCGAGCAGTACTTC.

The chain joins TRBV24-1 to TRBJ2-1; 9 nucleotides agree with TRBD1. Trimming took 6 bases from V and 3 from J; bases not matched to a gene: 5. Germline values: CDR1 KGHDR, CDR2 SFDVKD. This CDR3 is 15 amino acids long. The CDR3 here is CATSPGTGYYNEQFF. DNA for the CDR3: TGTGCCACCAGTCCCGGGACAGGGTACTACAATGAGCAGTTCTTC.

The V call is TRBV5-1, the J call TRBJ1-5; the D gene is possibly TRBD1 (5 bases). This CDR3 spans 15 amino acids. Germline values: CDR1 SGHRS, CDR2 YFSETQ. V was pared by 2 bases and J by 2 bases, with 11 bases between. The CDR3 loop reads CASSFGGAGNQPQHF. Here the CDR3 DNA reads TGCGCCAGCAGCTTTGGAGGGGCAGGCAATCAGCCCCAGCATTTT.

The chain has TRBV5-4 and TRBJ1-2, with D possibly TRBD1 on 5 matching bases. V was clipped by 3 bases and J by 8 bases, with 17 bases between them. The CDR3 extends over 14 amino acids. Germline CDR1 reads SGHNT; CDR2 reads YYREEE (reference sequence). CDR3 DNA: TGTGCCAGCAGCTCGACAGTAGGACCTCTCGGCTACACCTTC. Translated: CASSSTVGPLGYTF.

The chain uses TRBV29-1 and TRBJ2-4; 12 bases are a match to TRBD2. The CDR3 contains 17 residues. The germline gives CDR1 SQVTM, CDR2 ANQGSEA. The V gene end was trimmed by 4 bases and the J gene end by 10 bases; junction bases not matched to a gene: 17. Written as DNA, the CDR3 is TGCAGCGTTGTGTTGGCTAGCGGGAGGGTGGATATTGGGATTCAGTACTTC. This codes for CSVVLASGRVDIGIQYF.

The gene calls are TRBV19 and TRBJ1-1; D is possibly TRBD1 (6 bases). Per germline, CDR1 LNHDA and CDR2 SQIVND (reference sequence). V was cut by 6 bases and J by 1 base, with 15 bases left in between. CDR3 length: 15 amino acids. The CDR3 nucleotides are TGTGCCAGTAGCTCCCGGACAGCCGGGAACACTGAAGCTTTCTTT. Its protein is CASSSRTAGNTEAFF. The whole variable domain, filled in from reference TRBV19 and TRBJ1-1, reads DGGITQSPKYLFRKEGQNVTLSCEQNLNHDAMYWYRQDPGQGLRLIYYSQIVNDFQKGDIAEGYSVSREKKESFPLTVTSAQKNPTAFYLCASSSRTAGNTEAFFGQGTRLTVV.

This chain uses TRBV3-1 (or the pseudogene TRBV3-2) with TRBJ2-4; 10 bases are a match to TRBD2. The V gene's germline CDR1 is LGHDT and CDR2 YNNKEL (reference sequence). The CDR3 runs to 12 residues. The V segment lost 3 bases and the J segment 12 bases; nucleotides outside the gene matches: 2. CDR3 in amino acids: CASSQGLASQYF. The CDR3 nucleotides read TGTGCCAGCAGCCAGGGACTAGCGAGTCAGTACTTC.

This sequence joins TRBV4-2 and TRBJ1-2; the D is unclear. Germline CDR1 is LGHNA and CDR2 is YNFKEQ. This CDR3 is built from 16 residues. Deletions cut 2 bases from V and 3 bases from J, with 16 bases between. The CDR3: CASSQLEDILHYGYTF. DNA of the CDR3: TGTGCCAGCAGCCAACTTGAGGATATTTTACACTATGGCTACACCTTC.

The genes are TRBV29-1 and TRBJ2-7, with 8 bases lining up with TRBD1. Germline CDR1 reads SQVTM; CDR2 reads ANQGSEA. The CDR3 consists of 14 residues. The V segment lost 6 bases and the J segment 2 bases; nucleotides outside the gene matches: 9. In DNA, the CDR3 is TGCAGCGTGCACCTACCGGGACAGGCCTACGAGCAGTACTTC. Translated, it gives CSVHLPGQAYEQYF.

This sequence joins TRBV4-1 and TRBJ2-1; possibly TRBD2 for D (5 bases). V was pared by 2 bases and J by 5 bases, with 13 bases between. Germline V gene lookup returns CDR1 MGHRA and CDR2 YSYEKL. This CDR3 comprises 15 residues. CDR3 residues: CASSQRGETNNEQFF. In DNA, the CDR3 is TGCGCCAGCAGCCAACGAGGTGAGACTAACAATGAGCAGTTCTTC.

The J gene is TRBJ2-3, the V gene TRBV5-1; TRBD1 aligns across 7 bases. Germline lookup yields CDR1 SGHRS and CDR2 YFSETQ. This CDR3 has 15 residues. The trim removed 4 bases at V and 0 bases at J, leaving 5 bases unmatched. The CDR3 is CASSRGTDSTDTQYF. CDR3 DNA sequence: TGCGCCAGCAGCCGAGGGACAGATAGCACAGATACGCAGTATTTT.

The V gene is TRBV3-1 (or the pseudogene TRBV3-2), the J gene TRBJ1-3, with D possibly TRBD1 on 6 matching bases. The V gene's germline CDR1 is LGHDT and CDR2 YNNKEL (reference sequence). Trimming stripped 1 base from V and 3 bases from J, with 7 bases between. The CDR3 extends over 14 amino acids. The CDR3 DNA is TGTGCCAGCAGCCAAGCCAGGGGTGGAAACACCATATATTTT. Amino acids: CASSQARGGNTIYF.

The chain employs TRBV2 and TRBJ2-3; 12 bases line up with TRBD2. Germline values: CDR1 SNHLY, CDR2 FYNNEI. V trimming: 6 bases; J trimming: 4 bases; junction bases outside the gene matches: 5. This CDR3 has 15 amino acids. As DNA, the CDR3 is TGTGCCAGCAGCCCTAGCGGGAGGGCCCCAGATACGCAGTATTTT. Translated, it gives CASSPSGRAPDTQYF.

The rearrangement joins TRBV6-5 to TRBJ2-7, with 10 bases lining up with TRBD1. With 8 bases clipped from V and 4 bases from J, the junction kept 2 bases outside the gene matches. Germline CDR1 is MNHEY and CDR2 is SVGAGI. The CDR3 length is 12 residues. CDR3 in amino acids: CASGTGAYEQYF. Written as DNA, the CDR3 is TGTGCCAGCGGGACAGGGGCGTACGAGCAGTACTTC.

This chain joins TRBV5-1 and TRBJ2-2, with D unresolved. Germline CDR1 reads SGHRS; CDR2 reads YFSETQ. Trimming shortened V by 6 bases and J by 6 bases, and 6 bases separated the two germline ends. This CDR3 contains 11 residues. As DNA, the CDR3 is TGCGCCAGCACCCTGTCCGGGGAGCTGTTTTTT. The encoded protein is CASTLSGELFF. The full variable domain, its missing parts supplied by reference TRBV5-1 and TRBJ2-2, is KAGVTQTPRYLIKTRGQQVTLSCSPISGHRSVSWYQQTPGQGLQFLFEYFSETQRNKGNFPGRFSGRQFSNSRSEMNVSTLELGDSALYLCASTLSGELFFGEGSRLTVL.

J is TRBJ1-1 and V is TRBV27, with D maybe TRBD1 (5 bases). This CDR3 is 14 amino acids long. Trimming removed 3 bases from V and 3 bases from J, with 11 bases in between. CDR1 MNHEY and CDR2 SMNVEV come from the germline V gene (reference sequence). CDR3 residues: CASSFRAGHTEAFF. CDR3 in DNA: TGTGCCAGCAGTTTCCGGGCGGGACACACTGAAGCTTTCTTT.

This clone was seen only once. The chain couples TRBV19 to TRBJ1-5, with D perhaps matching TRBD1 (6 bases). CDR3 length equals 14 residues. Trimming stripped 8 bases from V and 3 bases from J, with 14 bases between. From germline, CDR1 is LNHDA and CDR2 SQIVND (reference sequence). The CDR3 sequence: CASLRRGSNQPQHF. In DNA form, the CDR3 reads TGTGCCAGTTTAAGAAGGGGGTCCAATCAGCCCCAGCATTTT. The whole variable domain, remainder taken from reference TRBV19 and TRBJ1-5, is DGGITQSPKYLFRKEGQNVTLSCEQNLNHDAMYWYRQDPGQGLRLIYYSQIVNDFQKGDIAEGYSVSREKKESFPLTVTSAQKNPTAFYLCASLRRGSNQPQHFGDGTRLSIL.

The chain carries TRBV19 and TRBJ1-5, with a possible D match to TRBD1 (5 bases). Per germline, CDR1 LNHDA and CDR2 SQIVND (reference sequence). The CDR3 runs to 15 residues. Trimming took off 8 bases at V and 6 bases at J, with 20 bases between the two ends. The CDR3 sequence is CASLRAGGNSQPQHF. The CDR3 DNA is TGTGCCAGTCTGCGCGCTGGGGGGAATAGTCAGCCCCAGCATTTT. Drawing the rest from reference TRBV19 and TRBJ1-5, the complete variable domain is DGGITQSPKYLFRKEGQNVTLSCEQNLNHDAMYWYRQDPGQGLRLIYYSQIVNDFQKGDIAEGYSVSREKKESFPLTVTSAQKNPTAFYLCASLRAGGNSQPQHFGDGTRLSIL.

The CDR3 sequence: CASSYGLAGAETQYF. Here the CDR3 DNA reads TGTGCCAGCAGCTACGGACTAGCGGGAGCCGAGACCCAGTACTTC. The chain has TRBV11-2 and TRBJ2-5; 13 nucleotides align to TRBD2. Trimming cost V 4 bases and J 5 bases; bases outside gene matches: 4. CDR3 length equals 15 residues. Germline values: CDR1 SGHAT, CDR2 FQNNGV.

The chain employs TRBV7-9 and TRBJ2-2; 11 positions match TRBD2. Germline V lookup: CDR1 SEHNR, CDR2 FQNEAQ (reference sequence). The J segment lost 6 bases and the V segment lost 6 bases, leaving 9 bases of the junction unmatched. The length of the CDR3 is 16 residues. DNA of the CDR3: TGTGCCAGCAGTCATCCGGGACTAGCGGCCCCCGGGGAGCTGTTTTTT. The encoded protein is CASSHPGLAAPGELFF. Looking up the rest from reference TRBV7-9 and TRBJ2-2 gives the full variable domain: DTGVSQNPRHKITKRGQNVTFRCDPISEHNRLYWYRQTLGQGPEFLTYFQNEAQLEKSRLLSDRFSAERPKGSFSTLEIQRTEQGDSAMYLCASSHPGLAAPGELFFGEGSRLTVL.

The V gene is TRBV18, the J gene TRBJ1-2; 12 bases line up with TRBD1. In germline, CDR1 is KGHSH, CDR2 LQKENI. V lost 6 bases to trimming and J lost 6 bases; unmatched junction nucleotides: 11. The CDR3 is 16 amino acids. The CDR3: CASSPTGTGGANGYTF. The DNA for the CDR3 is TGTGCCAGCTCCCCTACCGGGACAGGGGGCGCGAATGGCTACACCTTC.

At least ten counts were recorded for this clone. The chain joins TRBV7-3 to TRBJ2-7; 7 bases map to TRBD2. In germline, CDR1 is SGHTA, CDR2 FQGTGA. V lost 2 bases and J lost 0; bases outside the gene matches: 4. The length of the CDR3 is 15 residues. CDR3 nucleotide sequence: TGTGCCAGCAGCTTACTAGCGGAGAGCTCCTACGAGCAGTACTTC. Its translation: CASSLLAESSYEQYF.

This chain joins TRBV6-6 and TRBJ2-1; 9 nucleotides match TRBD2. In germline, CDR1 is MNHNY, CDR2 SVGAGI (reference sequence). V lost 2 bases and J lost 8; bases outside the gene matches: 4. This CDR3 is built from 14 residues. CDR3 nucleotide sequence: TGTGCCAGCAGTTACGGGTCTAGCGGGGATGAGCAGTTCTTC. Encoded protein: CASSYGSSGDEQFF.